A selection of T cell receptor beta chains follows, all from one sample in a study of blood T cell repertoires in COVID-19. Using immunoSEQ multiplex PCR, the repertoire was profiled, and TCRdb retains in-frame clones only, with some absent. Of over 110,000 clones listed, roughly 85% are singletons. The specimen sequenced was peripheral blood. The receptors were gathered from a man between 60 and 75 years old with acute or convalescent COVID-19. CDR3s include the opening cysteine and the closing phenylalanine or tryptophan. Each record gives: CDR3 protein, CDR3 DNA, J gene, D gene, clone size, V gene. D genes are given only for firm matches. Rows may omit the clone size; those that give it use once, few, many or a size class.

CDR3aa: CASSVDRGRSNQPQHF
CDR3nt: TGCGCCAGCAGCGTGGACAGGGGGCGAAGCAATCAGCCCCAGCATTTT
j_gene: TRBJ1-5
d_gene: TRBD1
abundance: -
v_gene: TRBV4-3

CDR3aa: CASSQQGRYEQYF
CDR3nt: TGTGCCAGCAGCCAACAGGGGCGATACGAGCAGTACTTC
j_gene: TRBJ2-7
d_gene: TRBD1
abundance: once
v_gene: TRBV5-4

CDR3aa: CASSSGLLEQFF
CDR3nt: TGTGCCAGCAGCTCGGGACTTCTCGAGCAGTTCTTC
j_gene: TRBJ2-1
d_gene: -
abundance: -
v_gene: TRBV11-2

CDR3aa: CASSHPGGGYGYTF
CDR3nt: TGTGCCAGCAGCCACCCGGGGGGGGGCTATGGCTACACCTTC
j_gene: TRBJ1-2
d_gene: -
abundance: few
v_gene: TRBV27

CDR3aa: CASSPPPASGRLAEQFF
CDR3nt: TGTGCCAGTAGTCCTCCCCCGGCTAGCGGGAGGTTGGCTGAGCAGTTCTTC
j_gene: TRBJ2-1
d_gene: TRBD2
abundance: -
v_gene: TRBV19

CDR3aa: CATGYGAGEYNERFF
CDR3nt: TGTGCCACCGGCTACGGCGCGGGAGAGTACAATGAGCGGTTCTTC
j_gene: TRBJ2-1
d_gene: TRBD2
abundance: -
v_gene: TRBV24-1

CDR3aa: CASSYRGHMNTEAFF
CDR3nt: TGTGCCAGTAGTTACAGGGGGCATATGAACACTGAAGCTTTCTTT
j_gene: TRBJ1-1
d_gene: TRBD1
abundance: -
v_gene: TRBV19

CDR3aa: CASKGTGPNTEAFF
CDR3nt: TGTGCCAGCAAGGGGACAGGGCCGAACACTGAAGCTTTCTTT
j_gene: TRBJ1-1
d_gene: TRBD1
abundance: -
v_gene: TRBV5-4

CDR3aa: CASSLGLGVEQFF
CDR3nt: TGTGCCAGCAGCTTGGGACTGGGTGTAGAGCAGTTCTTC
j_gene: TRBJ2-1
d_gene: -
abundance: -
v_gene: TRBV7-2

CDR3aa: CASSPLAGGRGAKNIQYF
CDR3nt: TGTGCCAGCAGCCCCCTAGCGGGAGGGCGCGGGGCCAAAAACATTCAGTACTTC
j_gene: TRBJ2-4
d_gene: TRBD2
abundance: -
v_gene: TRBV14

CDR3aa: CASSPGLAGGLNEQFF
CDR3nt: TGCGCCAGCAGCCCGGGACTAGCGGGAGGTTTGAATGAGCAGTTCTTC
j_gene: TRBJ2-1
d_gene: TRBD2
abundance: -
v_gene: TRBV5-1

CDR3aa: CAISESNRDQPQHF
CDR3nt: TGTGCCATCAGTGAGTCAAACCGGGATCAGCCCCAGCATTTT
j_gene: TRBJ1-5
d_gene: -
abundance: -
v_gene: TRBV10-3

CDR3aa: CATKSSGNEQYF
CDR3nt: TGTGCCACCAAATCTAGCGGGAACGAGCAGTACTTC
j_gene: TRBJ2-7
d_gene: TRBD2
abundance: -
v_gene: TRBV24-1

CDR3aa: CASSKTGGMNTEAFF
CDR3nt: TGTGCCAGCAGTAAGACAGGGGGGATGAACACTGAAGCTTTCTTT
j_gene: TRBJ1-1
d_gene: TRBD1
abundance: -
v_gene: TRBV11-3

CDR3aa: CASSERGQGARGSNQPQHF
CDR3nt: TGTGCCAGCAGTGAAAGGGGACAGGGGGCGAGGGGTAGCAATCAGCCCCAGCATTTT
j_gene: TRBJ1-5
d_gene: TRBD1
abundance: -
v_gene: TRBV6-1

CDR3aa: CASSPEGGSSGNTIYF
CDR3nt: TGCGCCAGCAGCCCGGAGGGGGGGAGCTCTGGAAACACCATATATTTT
j_gene: TRBJ1-3
d_gene: -
abundance: -
v_gene: TRBV5-1

CDR3aa: CASSQDASGTRNSPLHF
CDR3nt: TGTGCCAGCAGCCAAGATGCCTCCGGGACAAGAAATTCACCCCTCCACTTT
j_gene: TRBJ1-6
d_gene: -
abundance: few
v_gene: TRBV4-2

CDR3aa: CTGRVTDTQYF
CDR3nt: TGCACTGGGAGGGTTACAGATACGCAGTATTTT
j_gene: TRBJ2-3
d_gene: TRBD2
abundance: -
v_gene: TRBV20-1

CDR3aa: CSGGTSASEQFF
CDR3nt: TGCAGCGGGGGGACTAGCGCCAGTGAGCAGTTCTTC
j_gene: TRBJ2-1
d_gene: TRBD2
abundance: few
v_gene: TRBV29-1

CDR3aa: CASSSPGQGYNEQFF
CDR3nt: TGTGCCAGCAGTTCCCCGGGACAGGGCTACAATGAGCAGTTCTTC
j_gene: TRBJ2-1
d_gene: TRBD1
abundance: few
v_gene: TRBV28

CDR3aa: CASTQGNYGYTF
CDR3nt: TGTGCCAGCACCCAGGGGAACTATGGCTACACCTTC
j_gene: TRBJ1-2
d_gene: -
abundance: -
v_gene: TRBV28

CDR3aa: CASSLLGRRETQYF
CDR3nt: TGCGCCAGCAGCTTGTTGGGGAGGCGAGAGACCCAGTACTTC
j_gene: TRBJ2-5
d_gene: -
abundance: -
v_gene: TRBV5-1

CDR3aa: CASSLDPAGQYEQYF
CDR3nt: TGTGCCAGCAGCTTGGATCCAGCGGGCCAATACGAGCAGTACTTC
j_gene: TRBJ2-7
d_gene: -
abundance: -
v_gene: TRBV5-4

CDR3aa: CASSLSGYGTDTQYF
CDR3nt: TGTGCCAGCAGCTTATCGGGATACGGAACAGATACGCAGTATTTT
j_gene: TRBJ2-3
d_gene: -
abundance: -
v_gene: TRBV11-2

CDR3aa: CASSLGVADTQYF
CDR3nt: TGTGCCAGCAGCTTAGGCGTCGCGGATACGCAGTATTTT
j_gene: TRBJ2-3
d_gene: -
abundance: -
v_gene: TRBV7-2

CDR3aa: CASSPRTGGYNEQFF
CDR3nt: TGTGCCAGTAGTCCAAGGACAGGGGGCTACAATGAGCAGTTCTTC
j_gene: TRBJ2-1
d_gene: TRBD1
abundance: -
v_gene: TRBV19

CDR3aa: CATTDGLGYGYTF
CDR3nt: TGTGCCACTACGGACGGACTTGGCTATGGCTACACCTTC
j_gene: TRBJ1-2
d_gene: -
abundance: -
v_gene: TRBV2

CDR3aa: CASSLASSGRLGTDTQYF
CDR3nt: TGCGCCAGCAGCTTGGCGTCTAGCGGGAGACTGGGCACAGATACGCAGTATTTT
j_gene: TRBJ2-3
d_gene: TRBD2
abundance: -
v_gene: TRBV5-1

CDR3aa: CASSRTGPYNEQFF
CDR3nt: TGTGCCAGCAGCCGGACAGGTCCCTACAATGAGCAGTTCTTC
j_gene: TRBJ2-1
d_gene: TRBD1
abundance: -
v_gene: TRBV6-2/TRBV6-3

CDR3aa: CASSVAGQLYGYTF
CDR3nt: TGTGCCAGCAGTGTTGCGGGACAGCTCTATGGCTACACCTTC
j_gene: TRBJ1-2
d_gene: TRBD1
abundance: -
v_gene: TRBV28

CDR3aa: CASSTTTGRGSPLHF
CDR3nt: TGCGCCAGCAGCACTACGACAGGGAGAGGCTCACCCCTCCACTTT
j_gene: TRBJ1-6
d_gene: TRBD1
abundance: -
v_gene: TRBV5-1

CDR3aa: CASRSGTSGRNEQFF
CDR3nt: TGTGCCAGCAGGTCCGGGACTAGCGGCCGCAATGAGCAGTTCTTC
j_gene: TRBJ2-1
d_gene: TRBD2
abundance: once
v_gene: TRBV7-8

CDR3aa: CASSEGIYEQYF
CDR3nt: TGTGCCAGCAGTGAGGGCATCTACGAGCAGTACTTC
j_gene: TRBJ2-7
d_gene: -
abundance: few
v_gene: TRBV2

CDR3aa: CASSLGGPTANEQFF
CDR3nt: TGTGCCAGCAGCTTAGGAGGGCCTACGGCCAATGAGCAGTTCTTC
j_gene: TRBJ2-1
d_gene: -
abundance: -
v_gene: TRBV28

CDR3aa: CASSRGLAGVNEQFF
CDR3nt: TGCGCCAGCAGCCGCGGACTAGCGGGAGTCAATGAGCAGTTCTTC
j_gene: TRBJ2-1
d_gene: TRBD2
abundance: -
v_gene: TRBV4-3

CDR3aa: CASSLSRNTEAFF
CDR3nt: TGCGCCAGCAGCTTGTCGCGGAACACTGAAGCTTTCTTT
j_gene: TRBJ1-1
d_gene: -
abundance: -
v_gene: TRBV5-1

CDR3aa: CASSRRQEVSEQYF
CDR3nt: TGTGCCAGCAGTCGGCGACAGGAGGTTAGCGAGCAGTACTTC
j_gene: TRBJ2-7
d_gene: -
abundance: -
v_gene: TRBV6-5

CDR3aa: CASSYSRTGGETQYF
CDR3nt: TGTGCCAGCAGTTACTCCCGGACAGGGGGAGAGACCCAGTACTTC
j_gene: TRBJ2-5
d_gene: TRBD1
abundance: -
v_gene: TRBV6-5

CDR3aa: CAIVLAGGISQNIQYF
CDR3nt: TGTGCCATCGTACTAGCGGGAGGAATTAGTCAAAACATTCAGTACTTC
j_gene: TRBJ2-4
d_gene: TRBD2
abundance: -
v_gene: TRBV2

CDR3aa: CAIRTGGFYSNQPQHF
CDR3nt: TGTGCCATCAGGACAGGGGGATTTTATAGCAATCAGCCCCAGCATTTT
j_gene: TRBJ1-5
d_gene: TRBD1
abundance: -
v_gene: TRBV19

CDR3aa: CASSPTGFRSDTQYF
CDR3nt: TGTGCCAGCAGCCCAACAGGGTTCAGGAGTGATACGCAGTATTTT
j_gene: TRBJ2-3
d_gene: -
abundance: -
v_gene: TRBV28

CDR3aa: CASSLGLAVANTGELFF
CDR3nt: TGTGCCAGCAGCTTGGGACTAGCGGTAGCGAACACCGGGGAGCTGTTTTTT
j_gene: TRBJ2-2
d_gene: TRBD2
abundance: -
v_gene: TRBV5-4

CDR3aa: CATNRVRYEQYF
CDR3nt: TGTGCCACCAACAGGGTCCGTTACGAGCAGTACTTC
j_gene: TRBJ2-7
d_gene: -
abundance: -
v_gene: TRBV28

CDR3aa: CASSFQGQNYGYTF
CDR3nt: TGTGCCAGCAGCTTCCAGGGACAGAACTATGGCTACACCTTC
j_gene: TRBJ1-2
d_gene: TRBD1
abundance: -
v_gene: TRBV5-4

CDR3aa: CASSYSAIGGYEQYF
CDR3nt: TGTGCCAGCAGTTACTCGGCTATAGGGGGTTACGAGCAGTACTTC
j_gene: TRBJ2-7
d_gene: -
abundance: once
v_gene: TRBV6-2/TRBV6-3

CDR3aa: CASSQEDRGRAEAFF
CDR3nt: TGCGCCAGCAGCCAAGAAGACAGGGGAAGGGCTGAAGCTTTCTTT
j_gene: TRBJ1-1
d_gene: TRBD1
abundance: -
v_gene: TRBV4-1

CDR3aa: CASSLEVGTGYNSPLHF
CDR3nt: TGTGCCAGCAGCTTAGAGGTGGGGACAGGGTATAATTCACCCCTCCACTTT
j_gene: TRBJ1-6
d_gene: TRBD1
abundance: -
v_gene: TRBV11-2

CDR3aa: CASSPRGDGEAFF
CDR3nt: TGTGCCAGCAGCCCCAGGGGAGACGGTGAAGCTTTCTTT
j_gene: TRBJ1-1
d_gene: -
abundance: -
v_gene: TRBV7-2

CDR3aa: CASSFTPRASGRTQQYF
CDR3nt: TGTGCCAGCAGCTTCACCCCTCGGGCTAGCGGGAGAACCCAGCAGTACTTC
j_gene: TRBJ2-7
d_gene: TRBD2
abundance: -
v_gene: TRBV7-2

CDR3aa: CASSSDPGQGMDTQYF
CDR3nt: TGTGCCAGCAGCTCGGACCCGGGACAGGGTATGGATACGCAGTATTTT
j_gene: TRBJ2-3
d_gene: TRBD1
abundance: -
v_gene: TRBV7-9

CDR3aa: CASSRGEYGYTF
CDR3nt: TGTGCCAGCAGCCGGGGGGAATATGGCTACACCTTC
j_gene: TRBJ1-2
d_gene: -
abundance: -
v_gene: TRBV6-5

CDR3aa: CSARLVLGQFF
CDR3nt: TGCAGTGCTAGACTAGTTTTGGGTCAGTTCTTC
j_gene: TRBJ2-1
d_gene: -
abundance: -
v_gene: TRBV20-1

CDR3aa: CASSYRGQETQYF
CDR3nt: TGTGCCAGCAGCTACCGGGGCCAAGAGACCCAGTACTTC
j_gene: TRBJ2-5
d_gene: -
abundance: -
v_gene: TRBV5-6

CDR3aa: CASSWDRGNTEAFF
CDR3nt: TGTGCCAGCAGCTGGGACAGGGGGAACACTGAAGCTTTCTTT
j_gene: TRBJ1-1
d_gene: TRBD1
abundance: -
v_gene: TRBV5-4

CDR3aa: CSVTTGGRPPTQYF
CDR3nt: TGCAGCGTTACGACAGGGGGTCGTCCCCCTACGCAGTATTTT
j_gene: TRBJ2-3
d_gene: TRBD1
abundance: -
v_gene: TRBV29-1

CDR3aa: CASSLTDLNTGELFF
CDR3nt: TGTGCTAGCAGCTTGACAGATCTGAACACCGGGGAGCTGTTTTTT
j_gene: TRBJ2-2
d_gene: -
abundance: few
v_gene: TRBV7-7

CDR3aa: CSVELDRVPTRQYF
CDR3nt: TGCAGCGTTGAGCTGGACAGGGTACCTACGAGGCAGTACTTC
j_gene: TRBJ2-7
d_gene: TRBD1
abundance: -
v_gene: TRBV29-1